The 29 T cell receptor beta chains reported below all come from one sample, sequenced in a study of Graves' ophthalmopathy and Graves' hyperthyroidism. Amplifying from RNA transcripts, the study obtained TCR beta CDR3 regions. HTBI-primed first-round RT-PCR preceded second-round multiplex PCR. Using its own MiXCR run on the multiplex PCR reads, TCRdb lists one record per CDR3 protein. The sample consists of about 1.1 million distinct CDR3 sequences, 36% of them appearing once. The sample taken for sequencing was peripheral blood or thyroid tissue (not recorded which). The receptors derive from an adult man with Graves' hyperthyroidism.

The CDR3 loop reads CSARRPLAGVGETQYF. Written as DNA, the CDR3 is TGCAGTGCTAGGAGACCCCTAGCGGGAGTCGGGGAGACCCAGTACTTC. The V and J genes are TRBV20-1 and TRBJ2-5; 10 positions match TRBD2. V lost 3 bases to trimming and J lost 5 bases; unmatched junction nucleotides: 12. This CDR3 spans 16 amino acids. Germline V gene lookup returns CDR1 DFQATT and CDR2 SNEGSKA (reference sequence).

This rearrangement joins TRBV10-2 to TRBJ2-7; no firm D call. This CDR3 spans 14 amino acids. The V end was cut by 3 bases, the J end by 6 bases, with 15 bases between. The germline CDR1 and CDR2 sequences are WSHSY and SAAADI. The CDR3 DNA follows: TGCGCCAGCAGTGACTCCGGGCAGGTCTCCGAGCAGTACTTC. Protein product: CASSDSGQVSEQYF.

The sample holds many counts of this clonotype. The CDR3 DNA reads as TGTGCCACCAGCAGAGTTGTCTTTGGACAGGGGGGATCACCCCTCCACTTT. Its translation: CATSRVVFGQGGSPLHF. This chain connects TRBV15 to TRBJ1-6; 10 bases are shared with TRBD1. Germline V gene data show CDR1 as LNHNV and CDR2 as YYDKDF (reference sequence). Germline trimming cut 1 base from V and 10 bases from J; bases unmatched to any gene: 10. This CDR3 spans 17 amino acids.

This clonotype showed up just a few times. The V gene is TRBV7-9, the J gene TRBJ1-3; D is possibly TRBD1 (6 bases). Germline CDR1 reads SEHNR; CDR2 reads FQNEAQ (reference sequence). With 2 bases removed from V and 0 bases from J, the gap between germline ends came to 11 bases. The CDR3 consists of 16 residues. For the CDR3, the DNA is TGTGCCAGCAGCTTACGTCAGGGGCACTCTGGAAACACCATATATTTT. It encodes CASSLRQGHSGNTIYF.

This clonotype was observed a handful of times. The chain joins TRBV4-1 to TRBJ1-2; TRBD1 is a possible D gene (5 bases). Per the germline V gene, CDR1 is MGHRA and CDR2 is YSYEKL. Trimming stripped 3 bases from V and 6 bases from J, with 14 bases between. CDR3 length: 14 amino acids. The CDR3 DNA follows: TGCGCCAGCAGCCAGCCACGGGGGGTAGATGGCTACACCTTC. Protein: CASSQPRGVDGYTF.

This chain joins TRBV9 and TRBJ1-4, with D possibly being TRBD1 (5 bases). Germline loops: CDR1 SGDLS, CDR2 YYNGEE. The CDR3 totals 16 residues. V was shortened by 0 bases and J by 0 bases, with 9 bases between the two germline ends. As DNA, the CDR3 is TGTGCCAGCAGCGTAGGGGGGACTACAACTAATGAAAAACTGTTTTTT. This encodes CASSVGGTTTNEKLFF.

The chain combines TRBV5-5 with TRBJ1-1, with 7 nucleotides matching TRBD1. The J segment lost 6 bases and the V segment lost 0 bases, leaving 5 bases of the junction unmatched. The CDR3 consists of 14 residues. Germline V gene sequence: CDR1 SGHKS, CDR2 YYEKEE (reference sequence). CDR3 in amino acids: CASSLGVGQSEAFF. Here the CDR3 DNA reads TGTGCCAGCAGCTTGGGAGTGGGACAGTCTGAAGCTTTCTTT. Full variable domain (missing parts from reference TRBV5-5 and TRBJ1-1): DAGVTQSPTHLIKTRGQQVTLRCSPISGHKSVSWYQQVLGQGPQFIFQYYEKEERGRGNFPDRFSARQFPNYSSELNVNALLLGDSALYLCASSLGVGQSEAFFGQGTRLTVV.

The rearrangement links TRBV5-6 to TRBJ2-7; 7 bases fit TRBD1. V lost 5 bases, J lost 1 base, and 15 bases stayed unmatched. Germline lookup yields CDR1 SGHDT and CDR2 YYEEEE. There are 17 residues in the CDR3. The CDR3: CASSYAMRQGGSYEQYF. The DNA of the CDR3 is TGTGCCAGCAGTTACGCGATGAGACAGGGCGGATCCTACGAGCAGTACTTC.

In this sample, this clonotype turned up many times. J is TRBJ1-1 and V is TRBV3-1, with TRBD1 as a possible D gene (6 bases). The CDR3 covers 15 residues. V lost 1 base and J 0 bases, leaving 9 bases between the germline ends. Germline values: CDR1 LGHDT, CDR2 YNNKEL (reference sequence). CDR3 nucleotide sequence: TGTGCCAGCAGCCAAGGACAGGCCGTGAACACTGAAGCTTTCTTT. It yields the protein CASSQGQAVNTEAFF.

V gene TRBV18 combines with J gene TRBJ1-6; a possible D gene is TRBD1 (6 bases). The CDR3 consists of 15 residues. The V and J ends lost 1 base and 10 bases respectively, with 14 bases between them. The germline V gene has CDR1 KGHSH and CDR2 LQKENI. CDR3 DNA: TGTGCCAGCTCACCACTCAGTAAGGGGGAGTCACCCCTCCACTTT. This codes for CASSPLSKGESPLHF.

CDR3 loop: CASSEVGPAQPQYF. The CDR3 nucleotides are TGTGCCAGCAGTGAGGTGGGGCCGGCTCAGCCCCAGTACTTC. The J gene is TRBJ2-5, the V gene TRBV25-1, with D maybe TRBD1 (5 bases). The ends were cut back, 3 bases at V and 9 bases at J, with 17 bases in the middle. The CDR3 contains 14 residues. Germline CDR1 and CDR2: MGHDK and SYGVNS.

The table lists this clonotype with many counts. This chain connects TRBV14 to TRBJ2-7; possible D gene TRBD2, 6 bases. Trimming removed 7 bases at V and 0 bases at J, with 10 bases between. This CDR3 contains 13 residues. The V gene's germline CDR1 is SGHDN and CDR2 FVKESK. In DNA form, the CDR3 reads TGTGCCAGCACTCGGGGGATCTCCTACGAGCAGTACTTC. Its protein is CASTRGISYEQYF.

The J gene is TRBJ2-5, the V gene TRBV9; D is unclear. Deletions cut 2 bases from V and 3 bases from J, with 8 bases between. This CDR3 contains 13 residues. Per germline, CDR1 SGDLS and CDR2 YYNGEE. CDR3 nucleotides: TGTGCCAGCAGCGTCGACTTGGAAGAGACCCAGTACTTC. Its translation is CASSVDLEETQYF.

This clonotype was recorded many times. This chain links TRBV29-1 with TRBJ1-1, with a weak D call TRBD1 (5 bases). The V gene lost 1 base and the J gene lost 0 bases, with 9 bases spanning the gap. This CDR3 comprises 14 residues. Looked up from germline, CDR1 is SQVTM and CDR2 is ANQGSEA. CDR3 bases: TGCAGCGTTGAAGGGGGGAGCATGAACACTGAAGCTTTCTTT. It yields the protein CSVEGGSMNTEAFF.

The sample holds a few counts of this clonotype. V gene TRBV19 combines with J gene TRBJ1-1; D may be TRBD1 (5 bases). Germline-derived CDR1 and CDR2 are LNHDA and SQIVND (reference sequence). The CDR3 consists of 15 residues. Trimming took 7 bases from V and 4 from J, leaving 19 bases between them. The CDR3 DNA sequence: TGTGCCAGTAACCCGACAGACAAGGATAGCACTGAAGCTTTCTTT. Amino acids: CASNPTDKDSTEAFF.

The sample holds many counts of this clonotype. This chain connects TRBV12-3 or TRBV12-4 to TRBJ2-6, with 8 bases matching TRBD1. Trimming at V came to 6 bases and at J to 2 bases, leaving 21 bases not matched to a gene. The CDR3 extends over 21 amino acids. Here the CDR3 DNA reads TGTGCCAGCAGGCGTACAGGGGGGCGAACCTTGTTCGGTCCTGGGGCCAACGTCCTGACTTTC. Protein: CASRRTGGRTLFGPGANVLTF.

This chain joins TRBV29-1 and TRBJ1-2; D call uncertain. V was shortened by 8 bases and J by 2 bases, with 15 bases between the two germline ends. Germline V gene lookup returns CDR1 SQVTM and CDR2 ANQGSEA. The CDR3 is 13 residues long. CDR3: CSQDSTENYGYTF. For the CDR3, the DNA is TGCAGCCAAGATTCAACGGAAAACTATGGCTACACCTTC. Filled out from reference TRBV29-1 and TRBJ1-2, the complete variable domain reads SAVISQKPSRDICQRGTSLTIQCQVDSQVTMMFWYRQQPGQSLTLIATANQGSEATYESGFVIDKFPISRPNLTFSTLTVSNMSPEDSSIYLCSQDSTENYGYTFGSGTRLTVV.

The table lists this clonotype with many counts. This chain uses TRBV7-6 with TRBJ1-1, with TRBD1 as a possible D gene (6 bases). This CDR3 has 16 residues. The germline V gene has CDR1 SGHVS and CDR2 FNYEAQ. Deletions cut 1 base from V and 1 base from J, with 13 bases between. CDR3 amino acids: CASSLETQGENTEAFF. CDR3 nucleotide sequence: TGTGCCAGCAGCTTAGAAACACAGGGAGAGAACACTGAAGCTTTCTTT.

This clonotype was counted between two and nine times. V and J are TRBV20-1 and TRBJ2-7, with a tentative D call TRBD2 (6 bases). The CDR3 has 13 amino acids. Germline CDR1 and CDR2: DFQATT and SNEGSKA (reference sequence). Trimming removed 6 bases from V and 1 base from J, with 13 bases in between. CDR3 amino acids: CSAKRAGSYEQYF. The CDR3 DNA is TGCAGTGCGAAGCGGGCAGGATCCTACGAGCAGTACTTC.

To note about this clonotype: Possible read error: a much larger clone is one base away. The CDR3 loop reads CASSSSHRARSTGELFF. The CDR3 DNA reads as TGTGCCAGCAGCTCAAGCCACAGGGCCCGTAGCACCGGGGAGCTGTTTTTT. This chain links TRBV7-9 with TRBJ2-2; D may be TRBD1 (6 bases). The length of the CDR3 is 17 residues. Germline V CDR1 and CDR2: SEHNR, FQNEAQ (reference sequence). Trimming removed 4 bases at V and 4 bases at J, with 19 bases between.

The J gene is TRBJ2-7, the V gene TRBV7-8, with D perhaps matching TRBD1 (6 bases). Between the trimmed V and J ends, which lost 5 bases and 5 bases, there was a span of 16 bases. Germline V gene sequence: CDR1 SGHVS, CDR2 FQNEAQ. The CDR3 is 14 amino acids. The CDR3 region has the DNA TGTGCCAGCAGCCGAACAGGGTACCTGAACGAGCAGTACTTC. It yields the protein CASSRTGYLNEQYF.

This clonotype was seen a handful of times. The J gene is TRBJ2-7, the V gene TRBV20-1, with 9 nucleotides matching TRBD2. Unmatched junction bases numbered 13, after V lost 6 bases and J lost 4 bases. The CDR3 has 15 residues. Germline CDR1 DFQATT, CDR2 SNEGSKA (reference sequence). The CDR3 loop is CSADEMTSGGYEQYF. The CDR3 coding sequence is TGCAGTGCCGACGAAATGACTAGCGGCGGATACGAGCAGTACTTC.

This clonotype appeared many times. The rearrangement joins TRBV20-1 to TRBJ2-5; D may be TRBD2 (5 bases). Looked up from germline, CDR1 is DFQATT and CDR2 is SNEGSKA (reference sequence). The CDR3 spans 16 residues. The V and J ends lost 3 bases and 5 bases respectively, with 22 bases between them. CDR3 sequence (DNA): TGCAGTGCTAGTCGTGACCCGAGCAGGCGGGCGGAGACCCAGTACTTC. It is translated as CSASRDPSRRAETQYF.

The rearrangement uses TRBV2 and TRBJ1-4, with D possibly being TRBD1 (5 bases). Trimming pared 4 bases from V and 8 bases from J, leaving 17 bases between. Germline-derived CDR1 and CDR2 are SNHLY and FYNNEI. This CDR3 spans 15 amino acids. DNA of the CDR3: TGTGCCAGCAGTGTAGGGGACCTTGGGGGGGAAAAACTGTTTTTT. Translated, it gives CASSVGDLGGEKLFF. The full variable domain, in which reference TRBV2 and TRBJ1-4 provide the parts outside the CDR3, is EPEVTQTPSHQVTQMGQEVILRCVPISNHLYFYWYRQILGQKVEFLVSFYNNEISEKSEIFDDQFSVERPDGSNFTLKIRSTKLEDSAMYFCASSVGDLGGEKLFFGSGTQLSVL.

This clonotype was detected many times. The chain uses TRBV25-1 and TRBJ1-1, with D unresolved. This CDR3 contains 13 residues. CDR1 and CDR2 from the germline V gene are MGHDK and SYGVNS. Trimming took off 3 bases at V and 8 bases at J, with 13 bases between the two ends. The DNA of the CDR3 is TGTGCCAGCAGTGATTATGGACCGAACGAAGCTTTCTTT. Its translation: CASSDYGPNEAFF.

In this sample, this clonotype turned up many times. The chain carries TRBV10-3 and TRBJ1-2; weak D call: TRBD1 (5 bases). The CDR3 has 15 residues. V was pared by 2 bases and J by 4 bases, with 14 bases between. In germline, CDR1 is ENHRY, CDR2 SYGVKD. The CDR3 DNA is TGTGCCATCAGTGAGGAAATAGACAGTCTCTATGGCTACACCTTC. It encodes CAISEEIDSLYGYTF.

This clonotype was seen many times. The chain uses TRBV29-1 and TRBJ2-5, with D possibly matching TRBD1 (5 bases). CDR3 length equals 12 residues. The germline V gene encodes CDR1 SQVTM and CDR2 ANQGSEA. V was pared by 6 bases and J by 4 bases, with 12 bases between. The CDR3 DNA sequence: TGCAGCGTCGTCAGGGAAGGAGAGACCCAGTACTTC. It encodes CSVVREGETQYF.

Many counts were recorded for this clonotype. The CDR3 bases are TGTGCCAGCAGCTTAACGGACGGGCAGACCCAGTACTTC. Amino acids: CASSLTDGQTQYF. The rearrangement joins TRBV9 to TRBJ2-5; D gene uncertain. The germline V gene has CDR1 SGDLS and CDR2 YYNGEE. The CDR3 has 13 residues. V was trimmed by 4 bases and J by 6 bases, leaving 13 bases between them.

The table lists this clonotype with a few counts. The CDR3 bases are TGTGCCAGCAGCTCTTACCGGGACAGGGTGTCCGGGGCCAACGTCCTGACTTTC. Protein sequence: CASSSYRDRVSGANVLTF. V and J are TRBV11-2 and TRBJ2-6, with 9 bases aligning to TRBD1. After removal of 4 bases from V and 4 bases from J, the junction contained 11 bases not matched to a gene. This CDR3 region has 18 residues. Per the germline V gene, CDR1 is SGHAT and CDR2 is FQNNGV. Full variable domain (outside the CDR3, taken from reference TRBV11-2 and TRBJ2-6): EAGVAQSPRYKIIEKRQSVAFWCNPISGHATLYWYQQILGQGPKLLIQFQNNGVVDDSQLPKDRFSAERLKGVDSTLKIQPAKLEDSAVYLCASSSYRDRVSGANVLTFGAGSRLTVL.